This TCR beta chain was identified in a study of T cell repertoires in cytomegalovirus infection (dated by TCRdb to the late 2010s). Looking at the study overall: The peptide stimulations were aimed at well-studied HLA-B-restricted epitopes as well as recently identified HLA-C-restricted CMV epitopes, whose presentation resists viral immunomodulation. Because public TCR beta signatures pointed to carriage of CMV infection together with the matching HLA type, the HLA type of each donor mattered for the analysis.

Reading the label with the study, this specimen's treatment or condition is: in vitro stimulation with specific CMV peptide epitopes to enrich CMV-specific T cells. The CDR3 covers 14 residues, taking in both the cysteine and the phenylalanine. Only the CDR3 part of the read is kept: 42 bases, read in frame from the first base. The germline ends are 17 bases apart after V is trimmed by 5 bases and J by 9 bases. This clonotype occurred a few times. No cognate antigen has been identified for it. Within one base of it there is no much larger clone, and no base qualities were kept. The listed sequencing device is Illumina HiSeq 1500. TCRdb reran the public reads through fastp at Q25 and MiXCR, keeping productive beta chains. Each entry merges the rows of one CDR3 protein and shows their most common DNA and genes. This sample has fewer than 650,000 distinct CDR3 sequences in its table, and under 45% of those were observed once. The top ten clonotypes cover about half of the sample.

The investigation overall reported the following: Carriers of CMV infection plus the relevant HLA type were discriminated by the cumulative frequency of public TCR beta family members in the study cohort and in an independent approximately 360-donor cohort. The ex vivo response was dominated by HLA-C-restricted CMV-specific TCR beta clonotypes, which also provided the single most frequent clonotype in two of eight donors.

This specimen was cultured PBMCs, taken from culture after CMV antigen stimulation. This clonotype originated in a human donor in good health (CMV status not recorded). Some clones in this sample may be carry-over from other donors' samples. Recombination joined TRBV12-3 or TRBV12-4 with TRBJ1-3; the D segment cannot be called with confidence. The CDR3 sequence is CASSQQTEGFTIYF. In nucleotides, the sequence is TGTGCCAGCAGTCAACAAACTGAAGGGTTCACCATATATTTT.